This T cell receptor beta chain was captured by sequencing in a study of response to subunit inactivated influenza vaccine. Study results and caveats: T cells newly recruited by each seasonal influenza vaccination are few, the authors suggested.

The length of the CDR3 is 16 residues. The germline V gene encodes CDR1 SGHDN and CDR2 FVKESK. The trim removed 0 bases at V and 2 bases at J, leaving 6 bases unmatched. With regard to this clonotype: The antigen is not known.

TCRdb itself ran the RT-PCR reads through MiXCR, one entry per CDR3 protein. The sample yields 650,000 to 800,000 distinct CDR3 sequences, more than 11% seen once. This TCR came from a man aged 45-60 years who received an inactivated influenza vaccine. The chain links TRBV14 to TRBJ2-7; 8 bases agree with TRBD2. This specimen was PBMCs from blood, taken 14 to 15 days before vaccination. DNA for the CDR3: TGTGCCAGCAGCCAAGAATCCGGGACTAGACCCTACGAGCAGTACTTC. This codes for CASSQESGTRPYEQYF.